These 31 T cell receptor beta chains were all obtained from the same sample, sequenced in a study of beta chain features in type 1 diabetes. Every isolated RNA sample was fully reverse transcribed, so sequencing captured expressed TCRB transcripts. Assay: immunoSEQ multiplex PCR; the TCRdb copy retains only in-frame clones and omits some. The data contain fewer than 650,000 clones, 15% of them singletons. Sequencing was carried out using naive CD4+ T cells from blood. The receptors stem from a man aged 18 to 35 in good health.

This chain uses TRBV30 with TRBJ1-2; D gene uncertain. The V and J ends lost 0 bases and 8 bases respectively, with 19 bases between them. Germline V lookup: CDR1 GTSNPN, CDR2 SVGIG (reference sequence). The length of the CDR3 is 15 residues. Here the CDR3 reads CAWSVVSVGLGGYTF. In DNA form, the CDR3 reads TGTGCCTGGAGTGTAGTGTCTGTCGGACTGGGGGGCTACACCTTC.

This clone was counted only a few times. The V and J genes are TRBV13 and TRBJ2-4; tentative D call: TRBD1 (7 bases). CDR1 and CDR2 (germline): PRHDT, FYEKMQ (reference sequence). V lost 0 bases to trimming and J lost 0 bases, with 24 bases between them. The CDR3 runs to 21 residues. The CDR3 protein is CASSLGQLAQGGLLAKNIQYF. CDR3 coding DNA: TGTGCCAGCAGCTTAGGCCAGCTGGCTCAGGGGGGCCTTCTAGCCAAAAACATTCAGTACTTC.

This clone was counted only a few times. This chain joins TRBV2 and TRBJ1-6; D possibly corresponds to TRBD1 (5 bases). The CDR3 sequence is 16 residues long. Germline V lookup: CDR1 SNHLY, CDR2 FYNNEI. The V gene lost 2 bases and the J gene lost 9 bases, with 17 bases spanning the gap. The CDR3 reads CASSEPPPGTPSPLHF. The DNA for the CDR3 is TGTGCCAGCAGTGAACCCCCGCCAGGGACCCCTTCACCCCTCCACTTT.

The chain combines TRBV7-9 with TRBJ2-1; a possible D gene is TRBD2 (5 bases). Germline loops: CDR1 SEHNR, CDR2 FQNEAQ (reference sequence). With 8 bases removed from V and 0 bases from J, the gap between germline ends came to 11 bases. The CDR3 covers 14 residues. In DNA, the CDR3 is TGTGCCAGCTTTCGAGGGAGCTCCTACAATGAGCAGTTCTTC. It codes for CASFRGSSYNEQFF.

This clone was seen a few times. The gene calls are TRBV27 and TRBJ1-2; 9 bases line up with TRBD1. V gave up 7 bases and J gave up 5 bases; unmatched junction bases: 17. CDR3 length equals 17 residues. Germline V gene data show CDR1 as MNHEY and CDR2 as SMNVEV (reference sequence). DNA for the CDR3: TGTGCCAGCACCACATTTTTGTCGTGGGACAGGGTTTATGGCTACACCTTC. This gives the protein CASTTFLSWDRVYGYTF.

This clone was detected only a few times. This chain links TRBV7-3 with TRBJ1-1; 8 bases match TRBD1. Germline lookup yields CDR1 SGHTA and CDR2 FQGTGA. The V and J ends lost 5 bases and 6 bases, in that order; junction bases with no gene match: 8. The CDR3 contains 14 residues. The CDR3 spells CASSLGQGFAEAFF. The CDR3 nucleotides are TGTGCCAGCAGCCTCGGACAGGGTTTCGCTGAAGCTTTCTTT.

The rearrangement joins TRBV6-6 to TRBJ2-7, with 8 bases aligning to TRBD1. Per the germline V gene, CDR1 is MNHNY and CDR2 is SVGAGI (reference sequence). The CDR3 has 16 residues. The V and J ends lost 6 bases and 4 bases, in that order; junction bases with no gene match: 14. The CDR3 nucleotides are TGTGCCAGCAGCTATCCCAGTGTCAGGGGGCGGTACGAGCAGTACTTC. Translating it yields CASSYPSVRGRYEQYF.

This clone has just a few counts. The chain joins TRBV27 to TRBJ2-7, with D hard to call. Germline V CDR1 and CDR2: MNHEY, SMNVEV (reference sequence). The CDR3 runs to 15 residues. The germline V and J ends were trimmed by 7 bases and 4 bases, with 20 bases remaining between them. The CDR3 DNA reads TGTGCCAGCAAGAGACCGGCGGCAGACTTGTACGAGCAGTACTTC. Translating it yields CASKRPAADLYEQYF.

With respect to this clone: Other DNA sequences in the same sample also yield this CDR3. V gene TRBV9 combines with J gene TRBJ1-1, with D unresolved. V lost 0 bases, J lost 0 bases, and 6 bases lay in between. Germline CDR1 reads SGDLS; CDR2 reads YYNGEE. The CDR3 sequence is 14 residues long. The DNA for the CDR3 is TGTGCCAGCAGCGTAGATTCAATGAACACTGAAGCTTTCTTT. It yields the protein CASSVDSMNTEAFF.

This clone has a handful of counts. The chain has TRBV5-1 and TRBJ2-5; D is perhaps TRBD1 (6 bases). The V end was cut by 4 bases, the J end by 4 bases, with 8 bases between. Germline V gives CDR1 SGHRS, CDR2 YFSETQ. The CDR3 loop spans 12 amino acids. CDR3 loop: CASSLQGETQYF. The CDR3 region has the DNA TGCGCCAGCAGCCTACAGGGAGAGACCCAGTACTTC.

J is TRBJ1-3 and V is TRBV18; possibly TRBD1 for D (5 bases). The germline gives CDR1 KGHSH, CDR2 LQKENI. The CDR3 consists of 15 residues. Trimming removed 6 bases at V and 0 bases at J, with 12 bases between. The CDR3 region is CASSQRQLSGNTIYF. CDR3 coding DNA: TGTGCCAGCTCTCAACGACAGCTCTCTGGAAACACCATATATTTT. The full variable domain, with the rest looked up from reference TRBV18 and TRBJ1-3, is NAGVMQNPRHLVRRRGQEARLRCSPMKGHSHVYWYRQLPEEGLKFMVYLQKENIIDESGMPKERFSAEFPKEGPSILRIQQVVRGDSAAYFCASSQRQLSGNTIYFGEGSWLTVV.

The gene calls are TRBV28 and TRBJ2-7; maybe TRBD1 (5 bases). Germline CDR1 reads MDHEN; CDR2 reads SYDVKM. The V and J ends lost 3 bases and 0 bases respectively, with 12 bases between them. CDR3 size: 15 residues. The CDR3 is CASSFFRVSSYEQYF. The CDR3, as DNA: TGTGCCAGCAGTTTCTTCAGGGTTAGCTCCTACGAGCAGTACTTC.

This clone was seen only a few times. The genes are TRBV5-1 and TRBJ1-4, with 7 nucleotides matching TRBD1. The CDR3 extends over 16 amino acids. Per the germline V gene, CDR1 is SGHRS and CDR2 is YFSETQ. Germline trimming cut 3 bases from V and 4 bases from J; bases unmatched to any gene: 9. The CDR3 reads CASSSIGQAINEKLFF. In DNA form, the CDR3 reads TGCGCCAGCAGCTCAATCGGACAGGCGATTAATGAAAAACTGTTTTTT.

The chain couples TRBV9 to TRBJ2-5; TRBD1 might be the D (5 bases). V dropped 0 bases and J dropped 2 bases, with 14 bases sitting between them. The CDR3 is 16 amino acids. Germline CDR1 reads SGDLS; CDR2 reads YYNGEE. Here the CDR3 reads CASSVGIGAAQETQYF. The CDR3 nucleotides are TGTGCCAGCAGCGTAGGTATAGGGGCCGCACAAGAGACCCAGTACTTC.

A few counts support this clone. This chain joins TRBV6-5 and TRBJ2-5, with D perhaps matching TRBD1 (5 bases). The germline V gene has CDR1 MNHEY and CDR2 SVGAGI. The V and J ends lost 0 bases and 1 base respectively, with 9 bases between them. CDR3 length: 15 residues. The chain's CDR3 is CASSYSGHSQETQYF. CDR3 in DNA: TGTGCCAGCAGTTACTCCGGACACAGCCAAGAGACCCAGTACTTC.

This clone was seen a handful of times. The chain links TRBV7-3 to TRBJ2-3, with a weak D call TRBD2 (6 bases). Germline CDR1 is SGHTA and CDR2 is FQGTGA. The length of the CDR3 is 15 residues. V lost 5 bases and J lost 0, with 12 bases in between. CDR3 sequence (DNA): TGTGCCAGCAGCCCCCTAGCGTCTAGCACAGATACGCAGTATTTT. Translated: CASSPLASSTDTQYF.

The genes are TRBV5-1 and TRBJ1-2; D unclear. V lost 0 bases to trimming and J lost 8 bases, with 14 bases between them. Looked up from germline, CDR1 is SGHRS and CDR2 is YFSETQ. This CDR3 is built from 14 residues. CDR3 sequence reads: CASSLDLTPRGYTF. CDR3 in DNA: TGCGCCAGCAGCTTGGATCTGACGCCTAGAGGCTACACCTTC.

Details on this clone: A much larger clone is a single base away; this may be a read error. Different DNA sequences within this sample yield the same CDR3. Written as DNA, the CDR3 is TGTGCCAGCAGCCAAGAAGAGACCCAGTACTTC. Translation gives CASSQEETQYF. The genes are TRBV2 and TRBJ2-5; D is uncertain. Germline V gene lookup returns CDR1 SNHLY and CDR2 FYNNEI. CDR3 length: 11 amino acids. V gave up 6 bases and J gave up 3 bases, with 5 bases separating them.

This clone was found a few times. In nucleotides, the CDR3 is TGTGCCAGCAGCTTCTTTCCAGCGAAGGAAGAGACCCAGTACTTC. Protein product: CASSFFPAKEETQYF. The chain employs TRBV7-9 and TRBJ2-5; D is undetermined. V dropped 3 bases and J dropped 3 bases, with 14 bases sitting between them. In germline, CDR1 is SEHNR, CDR2 FQNEAQ (reference sequence). The CDR3 runs 15 residues.

This clone was seen only a few times. The chain recombines TRBV7-9 with TRBJ2-4, with 9 bases matching TRBD1. The CDR3 contains 17 residues. CDR1 is SEHNR, CDR2 FQNEAQ, per germline (reference sequence). V shed 0 bases and J 2 bases; nucleotides not matched to a gene: 5. The CDR3 is CASSLASGQGPKNIQYF. CDR3 sequence (DNA): TGTGCCAGCAGCTTAGCTTCGGGACAGGGACCCAAAAACATTCAGTACTTC.

The chain combines TRBV9 with TRBJ1-6; 11 bases align to TRBD1. With 3 bases clipped from V and 3 bases from J, the junction kept 14 bases outside the gene matches. This CDR3 region has 20 residues. CDR1 SGDLS and CDR2 YYNGEE come from the germline V gene. CDR3 coding DNA: TGTGCCAGCAGCGCGATACGGACAGGGGGCGACCCTGGCTATAATTCACCCCTCCACTTT. Residues: CASSAIRTGGDPGYNSPLHF.

A note on this clone: The identical CDR3 is also encoded by other nucleotide sequences in the sample. This chain uses TRBV18 with TRBJ2-5; D is ambiguous. V was trimmed by 2 bases and J by 2 bases, leaving 6 bases between them. This CDR3 has 13 residues. Germline CDR1 KGHSH, CDR2 LQKENI. CDR3 nucleotides: TGTGCCAGCTCACCATCTCAGCAAGAGACCCAGTACTTC. Translation: CASSPSQQETQYF.

This clone was seen more than once but under ten times. The chain recombines TRBV7-3 with TRBJ2-3, with D perhaps TRBD2 (5 bases). The germline V gene encodes CDR1 SGHTA and CDR2 FQGTGA. Trimming pared 8 bases from V and 0 bases from J, leaving 9 bases between. This CDR3 contains 13 residues. CDR3 loop: CASARGSTDTQYF. The CDR3 DNA sequence: TGTGCCAGCGCACGGGGAAGCACAGATACGCAGTATTTT.

This clone was found a few times. The chain employs TRBV23-1 and TRBJ2-7; maybe TRBD1 (5 bases). TRBV23-1 falls under the ORF class, with uncertain function. CDR3 length: 15 amino acids. V shed 4 bases and J shed 6 bases, with 19 bases lying between them. In DNA, the CDR3 is TGCGCCAGCAGTCCCCCTGGGCAGGGCAAAGGCGAGCAGTACTTC. Amino acid sequence: CASSPPGQGKGEQYF.

This chain links TRBV7-2 with TRBJ2-2, with TRBD1 matching 7 bases. This CDR3 is 14 amino acids long. Germline CDR1 and CDR2: SGHTA and FQGNSA. The ends lost 3 bases at V and 4 bases at J; junction bases unmatched: 2. CDR3 region: CASSFGQVTGELFF. The CDR3 bases are TGTGCCAGCAGCTTCGGACAGGTCACCGGGGAGCTGTTTTTT.

This clone was detected a few times. This sequence joins TRBV29-1 and TRBJ2-3; 10 nucleotides line up with TRBD1. CDR3 length equals 13 residues. Per germline, CDR1 SQVTM and CDR2 ANQGSEA. The V and J ends lost 4 bases and 4 bases, in that order; junction bases with no gene match: 2. CDR3 nucleotides: TGCAGCGTTGGACAGGGGGCGTCAGATACGCAGTATTTT. It yields the protein CSVGQGASDTQYF.

The chain uses TRBV9 and TRBJ2-7, with 7 bases that match TRBD2. This CDR3 has 16 amino acids. The V and J ends lost 0 bases and 0 bases, in that order; junction bases with no gene match: 6. Germline lookup yields CDR1 SGDLS and CDR2 YYNGEE. The CDR3 here is CASSVDPSGNSYEQYF. DNA for the CDR3: TGTGCCAGCAGCGTAGACCCCAGCGGGAACTCCTACGAGCAGTACTTC. The full variable domain, rest sourced from reference TRBV9 and TRBJ2-7, is DSGVTQTPKHLITATGQRVTLRCSPRSGDLSVYWYQQSLDQGLQFLIQYYNGEERAKGNILERFSAQQFPDLHSELNLSSLELGDSALYFCASSVDPSGNSYEQYFGPGTRLTVT.

The gene calls are TRBV7-3 and TRBJ2-1, with TRBD2 identical over 7 bases. V gave up 6 bases and J gave up 9 bases; unmatched junction bases: 11. The CDR3 runs 14 residues. Germline V lookup: CDR1 SGHTA, CDR2 FQGTGA. CDR3 bases: TGTGCCAGCAGACGAACAACTAGCGAGGGTGAGCAGTTCTTC. Protein sequence: CASRRTTSEGEQFF. Together with reference TRBV7-3 and TRBJ2-1, the CDR3 gives the full variable domain: GAGVSQTPSNKVTEKGKYVELRCDPISGHTALYWYRQSLGQGPEFLIYFQGTGAADDSGLPNDRFFAVRPEGSVSTLKIQRTERGDSAVYLCASRRTTSEGEQFFGPGTRLTVL.

This clone has a handful of counts. This sequence joins TRBV30 and TRBJ1-2; a possible D gene is TRBD1 (6 bases). CDR1 is GTSNPN and CDR2 is SVGIG in the germline V gene (reference sequence). The CDR3 loop spans 12 amino acids. V lost 0 bases, J lost 8 bases, and 10 bases lay in between. In nucleotides, the CDR3 is TGTGCCTGGAGTGTAGGGGGGCGCGGCTACACCTTC. Its protein is CAWSVGGRGYTF.

This clone was detected once. Other DNA variants within this sample encode the same CDR3. V is TRBV6-5 and J is TRBJ2-7, with D tentatively TRBD1 (6 bases). CDR1 and CDR2 (germline): MNHEY, SVGAGI. The V gene lost 2 bases and the J gene lost 6 bases, with 8 bases spanning the gap. The CDR3 is made up of 12 amino acids. For the CDR3, the DNA is TGTGCCAGCAGTTACCTAGGGGGCGAGCAGTACTTC. It specifies CASSYLGGEQYF.

This clone was counted only a few times. The chain joins TRBV6-4 to TRBJ2-3; 9 bases are a match to TRBD1. This CDR3 comprises 16 residues. Trimming at V came to 6 bases and at J to 2 bases, leaving 9 bases not matched to a gene. Germline values: CDR1 MRHNA, CDR2 SNTAGT. The CDR3 nucleotides read TGTGCCAGCAGCTTGGGACAGGGTAGTCACACAGATACGCAGTATTTT. Translating gives CASSLGQGSHTDTQYF.